This TCR beta chain stems from a study of T cells in lung cancer brain metastases. Study outcomes and limitations: Unique productive clones were significantly fewer in brain metastases: median around 1,500 versus 5,000. Most clones were lesion-specific, with limited overlap between paired lesions (Morisita roughly 0.2).

J lost 8 bases, V lost 3 bases, and 6 bases had no gene match. Looked up from germline, CDR1 is LNHDA and CDR2 is SQIVND (reference sequence). This CDR3 is 13 amino acids long. To note about this clone: Its antigen is not known.

TCRdb's copy holds only in-frame clones and misses some; the assay was immunoSEQ multiplex PCR. The table lists some 1,200 clones, about 86% of them singletons. Patients had either synchronous oligometastatic disease or delayed solitary brain metastasis recurrence. Exclusion applied to anyone with multiple prior malignancies. Sequencing was performed on tumor tissue from a brain metastasis. This receptor was taken from a woman between 55 and 75 years old with non-small cell lung cancer that had spread to the brain. The chain has TRBV19 and TRBJ1-2, with 7 bases aligning to TRBD1. The CDR3 spells CASSIDRVGGYTF. The DNA of the CDR3 is TGTGCCAGTAGTATTGACAGGGTTGGAGGCTACACCTTC.